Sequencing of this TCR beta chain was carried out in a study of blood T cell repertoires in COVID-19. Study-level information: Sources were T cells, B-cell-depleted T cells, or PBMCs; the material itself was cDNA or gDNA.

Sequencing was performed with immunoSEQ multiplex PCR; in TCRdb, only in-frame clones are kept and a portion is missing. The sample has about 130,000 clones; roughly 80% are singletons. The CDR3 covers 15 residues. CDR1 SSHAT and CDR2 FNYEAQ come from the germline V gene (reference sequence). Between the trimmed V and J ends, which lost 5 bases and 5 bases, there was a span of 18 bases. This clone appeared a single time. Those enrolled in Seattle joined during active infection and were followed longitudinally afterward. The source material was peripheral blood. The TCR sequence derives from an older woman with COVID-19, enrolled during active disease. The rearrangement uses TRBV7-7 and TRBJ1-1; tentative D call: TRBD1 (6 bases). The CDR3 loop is CASSVNRVGRTEAFF. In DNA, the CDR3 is TGTGCCAGCAGCGTGAACAGGGTTGGAAGGACTGAAGCTTTCTTT.